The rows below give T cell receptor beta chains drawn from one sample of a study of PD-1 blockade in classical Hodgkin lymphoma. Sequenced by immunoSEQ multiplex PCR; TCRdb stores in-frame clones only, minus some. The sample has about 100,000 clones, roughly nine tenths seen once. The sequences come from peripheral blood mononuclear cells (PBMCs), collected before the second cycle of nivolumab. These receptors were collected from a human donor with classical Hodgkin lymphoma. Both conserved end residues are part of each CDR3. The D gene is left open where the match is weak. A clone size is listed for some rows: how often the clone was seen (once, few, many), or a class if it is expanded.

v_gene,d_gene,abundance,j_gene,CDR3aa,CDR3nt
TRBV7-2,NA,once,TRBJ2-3,CASSLGDRRGTDTQYF,TGTGCCAGCAGCTTAGGAGACCGTAGGGGCACAGATACGCAGTATTTT
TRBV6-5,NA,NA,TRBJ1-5,CAISAGDQPQHF,TGTGCCATCAGTGCAGGGGATCAGCCCCAGCATTTT
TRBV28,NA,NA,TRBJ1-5,CASSGGRTQPQHF,TGTGCCAGCAGTGGGGGAAGGACACAGCCCCAGCATTTT
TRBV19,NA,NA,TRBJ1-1,CASSIGVGGPEAFF,TGTGCCAGTAGTATAGGGGTCGGGGGGCCTGAAGCTTTCTTT
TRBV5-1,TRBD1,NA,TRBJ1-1,CASSWTGGSTEAFF,TGCGCCAGCAGCTGGACAGGGGGCAGTACTGAAGCTTTCTTT
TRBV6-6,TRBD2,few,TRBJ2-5,CASSYREGGETQYF,TGTGCCAGCAGTTACCGGGAGGGCGGAGAGACCCAGTACTTC
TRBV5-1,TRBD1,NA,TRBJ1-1,CASSKGGGLTEAFF,TGCGCCAGCAGCAAGGGAGGGGGCCTCACTGAAGCTTTCTTT
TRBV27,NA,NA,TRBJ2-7,CASSSGRWERGDYEQYF,TGTGCCAGCAGTTCGGGTCGGTGGGAGAGGGGAGATTACGAGCAGTACTTC
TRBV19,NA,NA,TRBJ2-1,CASKKTGYNEQFF,TGTGCCAGTAAAAAGACTGGGTACAATGAGCAGTTCTTC
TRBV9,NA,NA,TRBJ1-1,CASSVEVGWNTEAFF,TGTGCCAGCAGCGTAGAGGTGGGTTGGAACACTGAAGCTTTCTTT
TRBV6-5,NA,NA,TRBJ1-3,CASSGEGVAGNTIYF,TGTGCCAGCAGCGGAGAGGGCGTGGCGGGAAACACCATATATTTT
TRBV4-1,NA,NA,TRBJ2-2,CASSVRESIGELFF,TGCGCCAGCAGTGTAAGAGAGTCGATCGGGGAGCTGTTTTTT
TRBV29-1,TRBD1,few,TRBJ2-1,CSVDGDRDEQFF,TGCAGCGTGGACGGCGACAGGGATGAGCAGTTCTTC
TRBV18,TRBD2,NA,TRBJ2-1,CASSPPIRGRAYNEQFF,TGTGCCAGCTCACCACCTATTCGCGGGAGGGCCTACAATGAGCAGTTCTTC
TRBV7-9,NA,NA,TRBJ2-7,CASSSPGASGEQYF,TGTGCCAGCAGCTCACCGGGAGCTTCGGGCGAGCAGTACTTC
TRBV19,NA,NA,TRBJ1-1,CASQTTERNTEAFF,TGTGCCAGCCAGACGACGGAGCGGAACACTGAAGCTTTCTTT
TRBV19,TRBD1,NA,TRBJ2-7,CASSDRDYEQYF,TGTGCCAGTAGCGACAGGGACTACGAGCAGTACTTC
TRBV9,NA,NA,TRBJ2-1,CASSSGTLYNEQFF,TGTGCCAGCAGCTCGGGGACTCTCTACAATGAGCAGTTCTTC
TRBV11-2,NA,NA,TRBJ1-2,CASSLERQVGRYTF,TGTGCCAGCAGCTTGGAGCGACAGGTCGGGCGCTACACCTTC
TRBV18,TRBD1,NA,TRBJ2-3,CASSPRTGGSGDTQYF,TGTGCCAGCTCACCACGGACAGGGGGTAGTGGAGATACGCAGTATTTT
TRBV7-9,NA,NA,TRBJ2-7,CASSFKGPDYEQYF,TGTGCCAGCAGCTTCAAAGGACCAGACTACGAGCAGTACTTC
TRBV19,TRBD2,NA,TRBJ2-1,CASSIKAPLAGNEQFF,TGTGCCAGTAGTATAAAGGCCCCGCTAGCGGGGAATGAGCAGTTCTTC
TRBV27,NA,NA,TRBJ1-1,CASSLQGPSRQTEAFF,TGTGCCAGCAGTTTACAGGGGCCGTCCAGGCAGACTGAAGCTTTCTTT
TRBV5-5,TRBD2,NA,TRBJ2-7,CASRLGGASSYEQYF,TGTGCCAGCAGACTCGGGGGGGCTAGCTCCTACGAGCAGTACTTC
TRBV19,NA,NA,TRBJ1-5,CASSIKTDSQPQHF,TGTGCCAGTAGTATAAAAACGGACAGCCAGCCCCAGCATTTT
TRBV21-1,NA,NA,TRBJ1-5,CAIRPGQGQWGNQPQHF,TGTGCCATTCGACCGGGACAGGGGCAGTGGGGCAATCAGCCCCAGCATTTT
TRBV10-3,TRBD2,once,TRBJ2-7,CAIRERTSDFYEQYF,TGTGCCATCAGGGAGAGGACTAGCGACTTCTACGAGCAGTACTTC
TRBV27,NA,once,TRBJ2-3,CASSLWGDSTDTQYF,TGTGCCAGCAGTTTATGGGGGGACAGCACAGATACGCAGTATTTT
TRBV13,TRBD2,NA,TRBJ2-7,CASSSLGVEKREAYEQYF,TGTGCCAGCAGCTCCTTAGGGGTTGAAAAGCGGGAGGCCTACGAGCAGTACTTC
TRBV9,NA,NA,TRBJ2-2,CASSRGRVGTGELFF,TGTGCCAGCAGCCGGGGGCGGGTCGGCACCGGGGAGCTGTTTTTT
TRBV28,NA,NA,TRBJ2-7,CASSFLNEQYF,TGTGCCAGCAGTTTTTTAAACGAGCAGTACTTC
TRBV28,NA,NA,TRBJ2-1,CASSPPRLNEQFF,TGTGCCAGCAGTCCCCCGCGTTTAAATGAGCAGTTCTTC
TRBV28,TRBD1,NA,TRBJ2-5,CASIGQVETQYF,TGTGCCAGTATAGGACAGGTCGAGACCCAGTACTTC
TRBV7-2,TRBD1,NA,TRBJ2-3,CASSLVDRGTDTQYF,TGTGCCAGCAGCTTAGTAGACAGGGGTACAGATACGCAGTATTTT
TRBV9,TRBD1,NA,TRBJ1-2,CASSPRGQGSNYGYTF,TGTGCCAGCAGCCCCAGAGGACAGGGCTCGAACTATGGCTACACCTTC
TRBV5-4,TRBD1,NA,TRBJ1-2,CASSLLSRQGANYGYTF,TGTGCCAGCAGCTTGCTATCGAGACAGGGCGCTAACTATGGCTACACCTTC
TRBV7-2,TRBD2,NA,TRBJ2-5,CASSFPGGAPQETQYF,TGTGCCAGCAGCTTCCCCGGGGGGGCGCCGCAAGAGACCCAGTACTTC
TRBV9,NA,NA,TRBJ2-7,CASSVDRLSYEQYF,TGTGCCAGCAGCGTAGACAGGCTAAGCTACGAGCAGTACTTC
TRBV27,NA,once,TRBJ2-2,CASSARGGSGDGELFF,TGTGCCAGCAGTGCCCGAGGCGGCAGCGGAGACGGGGAGCTGTTTTTT
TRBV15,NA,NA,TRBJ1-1,CATSRDRQTNTEAFF,TGTGCCACCAGCAGAGATCGGCAAACGAACACTGAAGCTTTCTTT
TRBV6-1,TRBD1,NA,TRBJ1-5,CASRRQGASNQPQHF,TGTGCCAGCAGGAGACAGGGGGCAAGCAATCAGCCCCAGCATTTT
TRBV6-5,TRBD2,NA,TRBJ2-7,CASSSNGGEQYF,TGTGCCAGCAGTTCAAACGGGGGGGAGCAGTACTTC
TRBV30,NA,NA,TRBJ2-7,CAWSVEQGNYEQYF,TGTGCCTGGAGTGTAGAACAGGGAAATTACGAGCAGTACTTC
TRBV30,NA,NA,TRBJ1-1,CAWEFRDRRTEAFF,TGTGCCTGGGAATTCCGGGACCGGAGGACTGAAGCTTTCTTT
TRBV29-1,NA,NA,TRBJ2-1,CSVEEPPGEQFF,TGCAGCGTTGAAGAGCCACCAGGGGAGCAGTTCTTC
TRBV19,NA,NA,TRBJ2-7,CASSPGGSYEQYF,TGTGCCAGTAGTCCCGGCGGCTCCTACGAGCAGTACTTC
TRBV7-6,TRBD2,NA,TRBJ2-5,CASSLFSGRETQYF,TGTGCCAGCAGCCTCTTCAGCGGGAGGGAGACCCAGTACTTC
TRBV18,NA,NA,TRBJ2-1,CASSPLEGGVTYNEQFF,TGTGCCAGCTCACCCTTGGAGGGCGGGGTTACCTACAATGAGCAGTTCTTC
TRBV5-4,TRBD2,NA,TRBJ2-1,CASSLGLAGDPYNEQFF,TGTGCCAGCAGCTTGGGTCTCGCGGGAGACCCCTACAATGAGCAGTTCTTC
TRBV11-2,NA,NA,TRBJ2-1,CASSLDDRERPYNEQFF,TGTGCCAGCAGCTTAGATGATCGGGAAAGACCCTACAATGAGCAGTTCTTC
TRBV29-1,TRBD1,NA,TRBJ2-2,CSAVGDRPNTGELFF,TGCAGCGCTGTGGGGGACAGGCCGAACACCGGGGAGCTGTTTTTT
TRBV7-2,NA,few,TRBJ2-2,CASSLAPGELFF,TGTGCCAGCAGCTTAGCACCCGGGGAGCTGTTTTTT
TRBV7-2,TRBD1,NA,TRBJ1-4,CASSLPTTGAGEKLFF,TGTGCCAGCAGCTTACCGACGACAGGGGCGGGGGAAAAACTGTTTTTT
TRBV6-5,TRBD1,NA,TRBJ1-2,CASSYLSRGVYGYTF,TGTGCCAGCAGTTACCTCAGCAGGGGGGTTTATGGCTACACCTTC
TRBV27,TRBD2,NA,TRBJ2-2,CASSLSLAGKAGELFF,TGTGCCAGCAGTTTAAGTCTAGCGGGAAAGGCCGGGGAGCTGTTTTTT
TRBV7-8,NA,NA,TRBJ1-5,CASSLGRTANQPQHF,TGTGCCAGCAGCTTAGGCAGGACGGCTAATCAGCCCCAGCATTTT
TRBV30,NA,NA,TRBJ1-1,CAWSVFRLGAGEAFF,TGTGCCTGGAGTGTATTCCGGTTGGGGGCTGGTGAAGCTTTCTTT
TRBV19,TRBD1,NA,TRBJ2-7,CASSERTGLNYEQYF,TGTGCCAGTAGTGAAAGGACAGGCCTGAATTACGAGCAGTACTTC